This T cell receptor (beta chain) was sequenced for a study of T cell changes during pregnancy in multiple sclerosis. The table came from immunoSEQ multiplex PCR; TCRdb's copy has only in-frame clones and leaves some out. The sample records about 100,000 clones, around nine tenths being singletons. The germline CDR1 and CDR2 sequences are MRHNA and SNTAGT. The V end lost 3 bases, the J end lost 5 bases, and 10 bases lay between the germline ends. The CDR3 sequence is 14 residues long. The sequence came from a female donor with multiple sclerosis, enrolled in a pregnancy study. The sample was peripheral blood, taken in the second trimester of pregnancy. This sequence joins TRBV6-4 and TRBJ2-2; D may be TRBD2 (5 bases). The CDR3 DNA reads TGTGCCAGCAGTGAGAATAGCGATACCGGGGAGCTGTTTTTT. It translates to CASSENSDTGELFF.